This TCR beta chain was sequenced for a study of T cells in Graves' hyperthyroidism and ophthalmopathy. After removal of 2 bases from V and 6 bases from J, the junction contained 4 bases not matched to a gene. CDR1 is SEHNR, CDR2 FQNEAQ, per germline (reference sequence). CDR3 length: 14 amino acids. RNA transcripts provided the source from which TCR beta CDR3 regions were amplified. In the first-round RT-PCR of the TCR CDR3, the HTBI primer set was used. TCRdb called the multiplex PCR reads again in MiXCR, with one record for every CDR3 protein. The data hold about 560,000 distinct CDR3 sequences, with around 17% observed a single time.

J is TRBJ2-5 and V is TRBV7-9; 9 bases align to TRBD1. The sequenced sample was blood. The TCR was taken from a woman aged 18-35 years with Graves' hyperthyroidism. The CDR3 coding sequence is TGTGCCAGCAGCTTACTGGGACAGGGAAAGACCCAGTACTTC. Residues: CASSLLGQGKTQYF.